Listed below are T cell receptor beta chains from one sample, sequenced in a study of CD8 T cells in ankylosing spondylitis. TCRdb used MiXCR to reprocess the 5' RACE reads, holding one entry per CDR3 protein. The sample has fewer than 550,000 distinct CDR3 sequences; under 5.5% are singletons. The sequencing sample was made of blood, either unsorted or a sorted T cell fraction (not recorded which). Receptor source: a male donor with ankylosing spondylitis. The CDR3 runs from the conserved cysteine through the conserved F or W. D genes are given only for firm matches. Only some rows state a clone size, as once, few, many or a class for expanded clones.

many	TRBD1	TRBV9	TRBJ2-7	CASSPDRGGIYEQYF	TGTGCCAGCAGCCCCGACAGGGGTGGCATCTACGAGCAGTACTTC
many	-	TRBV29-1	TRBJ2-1	CSVEVPSSYNEQFF	TGCAGCGTTGAGGTCCCAAGCTCCTACAATGAGCAGTTCTTC
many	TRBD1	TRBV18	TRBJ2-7	CASSPRTGSSHEQYF	TGTGCCAGCTCCCCTAGGACAGGGAGTTCCCACGAGCAGTACTTC
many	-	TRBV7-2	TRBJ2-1	CASSLVGTRSYNEQFF	TGTGCCAGCAGCTTAGTGGGTACGAGGTCCTACAATGAGCAGTTCTTC
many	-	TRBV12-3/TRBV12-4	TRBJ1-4	CASSLMNNEKLFF	TGTGCCAGCAGTTTAATGAATAATGAAAAACTGTTTTTT
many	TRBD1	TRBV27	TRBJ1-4	CASSPWDSYNEKLFF	TGTGCCAGCAGTCCCTGGGACAGCTACAATGAAAAACTGTTTTTT
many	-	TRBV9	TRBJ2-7	CASSVGGGTYEQYF	TGTGCCAGCAGCGTAGGGGGTGGAACCTACGAGCAGTACTTC
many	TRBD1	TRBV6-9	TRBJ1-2	CASSQGGDRPHGYTF	TGTGCCAGCAGCCAAGGTGGGGACAGGCCTCATGGCTACACCTTC
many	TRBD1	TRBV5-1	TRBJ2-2	CASSRDRSPTGELFF	TGCGCCAGCAGCCGGGACAGGTCACCCACCGGGGAGCTGTTTTTT
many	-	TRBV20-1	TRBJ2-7	CSAIKLGGSYEQYF	TGCAGTGCCATAAAGCTCGGGGGCTCCTACGAGCAGTACTTC
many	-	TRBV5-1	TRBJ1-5	CASSSEPNQPQHF	TGCGCCAGCAGCTCCGAACCGAATCAGCCCCAGCATTTT
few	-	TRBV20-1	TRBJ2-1	CSAREAVGGQFF	TGCAGTGCTAGAGAGGCGGTGGGAGGGCAGTTCTTC
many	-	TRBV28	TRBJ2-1	CASSLSSSEQFF	TGTGCCAGCAGTTTATCCAGCTCTGAGCAGTTCTTC
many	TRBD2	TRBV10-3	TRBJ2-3	CATGRLAGRVFTDTQYF	TGTGCCACGGGGCGGCTAGCGGGTCGTGTGTTCACAGATACGCAGTATTTT
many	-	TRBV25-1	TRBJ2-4	CASSDSNIQYF	TGTGCCAGCAGTGACAGTAACATTCAGTACTTC
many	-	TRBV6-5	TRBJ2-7	CASSYIEGIYEQYF	TGTGCCAGCAGTTACATAGAGGGTATCTACGAGCAGTACTTC
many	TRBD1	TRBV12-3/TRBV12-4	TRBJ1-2	CASRWDRGDYGYTF	TGTGCCAGCAGGTGGGACAGGGGCGACTATGGCTACACCTTC
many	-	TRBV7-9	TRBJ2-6	CASSPRVSGANVLTF	TGTGCCAGCAGCCCCAGGGTCTCTGGGGCCAACGTCCTGACTTTC
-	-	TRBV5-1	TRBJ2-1	CASSLALVLEGEQFF	TGCGCCAGCAGCTTGGCCTTGGTCTTAGAGGGTGAGCAGTTCTTC
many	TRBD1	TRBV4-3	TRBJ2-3	CASSQDSFDRGLSTDTQYF	TGCGCCAGCAGCCAAGATAGTTTCGACAGGGGGCTAAGCACAGATACGCAGTATTTT
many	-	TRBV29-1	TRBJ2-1	CSVRTGSLYSYNEQFF	TGCAGCGTTAGGACCGGGTCCCTCTACTCCTACAATGAGCAGTTCTTC
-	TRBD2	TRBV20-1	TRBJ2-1	CSAPRISGGANEQFF	TGCAGTGCTCCTCGCATTAGCGGGGGGGCCAATGAGCAGTTCTTC
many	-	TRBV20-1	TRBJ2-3	CSARTRFWSTQYF	TGCAGTGCTAGAACTCGGTTTTGGTCCACGCAGTATTTT
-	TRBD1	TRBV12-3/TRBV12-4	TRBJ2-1	CASNLGTVIDEQFF	TGTGCCAGCAACCTAGGGACAGTGATCGATGAGCAGTTCTTC
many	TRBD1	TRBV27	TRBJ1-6	CASSLSGGGFLIDSPLHF	TGTGCCAGCAGTTTATCAGGAGGGGGCTTCTTGATAGATTCACCCCTCCACTTT
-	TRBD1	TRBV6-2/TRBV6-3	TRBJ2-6	CASSPRSGQGVSGANVLTF	TGTGCCAGCAGCCCCAGGTCGGGACAGGGGGTCTCTGGGGCCAACGTCCTGACTTTC
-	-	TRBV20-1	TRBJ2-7	CCARDYLEALGPYEQYF	TGCTGTGCTAGAGATTATTTAGAGGCCCTTGGGCCCTACGAGCAGTACTTC
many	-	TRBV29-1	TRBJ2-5	CSVESHQETQYF	TGCAGCGTTGAATCCCATCAAGAGACCCAGTACTTC
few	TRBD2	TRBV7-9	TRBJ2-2	CASGRGRAPGELFF	TGTGCCAGCGGAAGAGGGAGGGCCCCCGGGGAGCTGTTTTTT
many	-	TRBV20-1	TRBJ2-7	CSARGVRSYEQYF	TGCAGTGCTAGAGGGGTCCGCTCCTACGAGCAGTACTTC
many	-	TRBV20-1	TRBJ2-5	CSARLAGAKTQYF	TGCAGTGCTAGGCTGGCGGGGGCGAAGACCCAGTACTTC
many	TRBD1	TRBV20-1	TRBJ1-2	CSAPDRVRGYTF	TGCAGTGCCCCAGACAGGGTACGGGGCTACACCTTC